These 26 T cell receptor beta chains came from one sample sequenced in a study of control samples from healthy donors and cancer patients (dated by TCRdb to about 2020). The library was obtained by the immunoSEQ multiplex PCR assay. The table was pulled from immuneACCESS by TCRdb, which kept in-frame rearrangements only. Such tables lose some clones; where checked, under half of the loss comes from unresolved V genes, and the rest has no known cause. The sample has under 85,000 clones on record, roughly nine tenths of them singletons. Approximately 5% of the sample is taken by the ten largest. The sequenced sample consisted of PBMCs. Receptors were obtained from a man aged 55 to 70 with colorectal cancer.

The V and J genes are TRBV7-9 and TRBJ1-2; possible D gene TRBD1, 6 bases. Germline CDR1 SEHNR, CDR2 FQNEAQ (reference sequence). V dropped 3 bases and J dropped 4 bases, with 12 bases sitting between them. The CDR3 totals 14 residues. Here the CDR3 DNA reads TGTGCCAGCAGCTTTGCTACGGACAGCTATGGCTACACCTTC. It yields the protein CASSFATDSYGYTF.

The genes are TRBV5-1 and TRBJ2-3; the match to TRBD2 covers 7 bases. CDR3 size: 14 residues. In germline, CDR1 is SGHRS, CDR2 YFSETQ. J was trimmed by 0 bases and V by 4 bases; bases with no gene match: 2. CDR3 in amino acids: CASSLAASTDTQYF. CDR3 bases: TGCGCCAGCAGCCTAGCGGCGAGCACAGATACGCAGTATTTT.

V and J are TRBV28 and TRBJ1-2; D perhaps matches TRBD1 (5 bases). Germline V gene sequence: CDR1 MDHEN, CDR2 SYDVKM. The CDR3 spans 13 residues. V was pared by 5 bases and J by 8 bases, with 15 bases between. The CDR3 DNA sequence: TGTGCCAGCAGTGAGGGGCGGGGTTGGGGCTACACCTTC. Encoded protein: CASSEGRGWGYTF.

This clone was observed a single time. CDR3 DNA: TGTGCCAGCAGTGAAAACCCTAGCGGGAGTGATGAGCAGTTCTTC. Encoded protein: CASSENPSGSDEQFF. V and J are TRBV2 and TRBJ2-1; TRBD2 agrees at 10 bases. The germline gives CDR1 SNHLY, CDR2 FYNNEI. The CDR3 is 15 residues long. Trimming took 2 bases from V and 8 from J; bases not matched to a gene: 6.

The chain has TRBV6-2 or TRBV6-3 and TRBJ2-7; no definite D call. The CDR3 is made up of 14 amino acids. Germline CDR1 MNHEY, CDR2 SVGEGT. V dropped 6 bases and J dropped 0 bases, with 12 bases sitting between them. The CDR3 DNA follows: TGTGCCAGCAGCACCGGGTTCAACTCCTACGAGCAGTACTTC. It translates to CASSTGFNSYEQYF.

The genes are TRBV6-5 and TRBJ2-6; TRBD1 or TRBD2 may be the D gene (6 bases each). In germline, CDR1 is MNHEY, CDR2 SVGAGI. The CDR3 consists of 16 residues. Trimming removed 2 bases at V and 3 bases at J, with 11 bases between. This CDR3 is CASSYEGGFGANVLTF. The CDR3 region has the DNA TGTGCCAGCAGTTACGAGGGGGGCTTTGGGGCCAACGTCCTGACTTTC.

The chain employs TRBV6-5 and TRBJ1-1; D gene unclear. V shed 6 bases and J shed 1 base, with 9 bases lying between them. The CDR3 is made up of 13 amino acids. Germline V gene sequence: CDR1 MNHEY, CDR2 SVGAGI. CDR3 nucleotides: TGTGCCAGCAGCCGCACAGAGAACACTGAAGCTTTCTTT. This codes for CASSRTENTEAFF.

This clone was observed once. The chain uses TRBV12-5 and TRBJ2-1; TRBD1 agrees at 8 bases. CDR1 is LGHNT, CDR2 FRNRAP, per germline. The CDR3 contains 15 residues. V dropped 5 bases and J dropped 1; count of bases not matched to a gene: 4. CDR3 region: CASGPGQGSYNEQFF. DNA for the CDR3: TGTGCTAGTGGTCCCGGACAGGGTTCCTACAATGAGCAGTTCTTC. Full variable domain (rest looked up from reference TRBV12-5 and TRBJ2-1): DARVTQTPRHKVTEMGQEVTMRCQPILGHNTVFWYRQTMMQGLELLAYFRNRAPLDDSGMPKDRFSAEMPDATLATLKIQPSEPRDSAVYFCASGPGQGSYNEQFFGPGTRLTVL.

The chain links TRBV6-6 to TRBJ2-7, with TRBD1 matching 7 bases. Germline V CDR1 and CDR2: MNHNY, SVGAGI (reference sequence). The CDR3 length is 16 residues. The J segment lost 6 bases and the V segment lost 6 bases, leaving 17 bases of the junction unmatched. CDR3 DNA sequence: TGTGCCAGCAGCTCCCCCCGACAGGGTCCCCTGGTCGAGCAGTACTTC. It codes for CASSSPRQGPLVEQYF.

The chain employs TRBV18 and TRBJ2-7; D is unclear. Germline V gene lookup returns CDR1 KGHSH and CDR2 LQKENI. V was shortened by 4 bases and J by 2 bases, with 9 bases between the two germline ends. The CDR3 contains 13 residues. CDR3 in DNA: TGTGCCAGCTCACTTTCTAACCCCTACGAGCAGTACTTC. It translates to CASSLSNPYEQYF.

The chain carries TRBV27 and TRBJ1-2, with TRBD1 matching over 9 bases. V trimming: 6 bases; J trimming: 2 bases; junction bases outside the gene matches: 13. Per the germline V gene, CDR1 is MNHEY and CDR2 is SMNVEV (reference sequence). The CDR3 loop spans 17 amino acids. The CDR3 region is CASSTLLTGGVNYGYTF. Written as DNA, the CDR3 is TGTGCCAGCAGCACCCTCCTAACAGGGGGCGTGAACTATGGCTACACCTTC.

The V gene is TRBV9, the J gene TRBJ1-1; D unresolved. V was clipped by 4 bases and J by 5 bases, with 24 bases between them. This CDR3 region has 17 residues. Germline CDR1 SGDLS, CDR2 YYNGEE. The DNA for the CDR3 is TGTGCCAGCAGCTCAGATAGGCGGGCTATCGTTATGACTGAAGCTTTCTTT. Amino acid sequence: CASSSDRRAIVMTEAFF.

This chain joins TRBV5-1 and TRBJ2-3; D possibly matches TRBD1 or TRBD2 (5 bases each). Germline V gene lookup returns CDR1 SGHRS and CDR2 YFSETQ. Trimming took off 5 bases at V and 1 base at J, with 11 bases between the two ends. CDR3 length equals 14 residues. Here the CDR3 reads CASRPGPGTDTQYF. The CDR3 nucleotides are TGCGCCAGCAGGCCGGGGCCCGGCACAGATACGCAGTATTTT.

This chain links TRBV5-6 with TRBJ1-2; possible D gene TRBD1, 6 bases. This CDR3 is 17 amino acids long. The germline CDR1 and CDR2 sequences are SGHDT and YYEEEE. The V end was cut by 1 base, the J end by 4 bases, with 20 bases between. The CDR3 reads CASSLIGQRGASYGYTF. The CDR3 region has the DNA TGTGCCAGCAGCTTGATAGGGCAAAGGGGGGCTAGCTATGGCTACACCTTC.

V and J are TRBV2 and TRBJ1-5; 9 bases are a match to TRBD1. The J segment lost 1 base and the V segment lost 8 bases, leaving 3 bases of the junction unmatched. Germline-derived CDR1 and CDR2 are SNHLY and FYNNEI. This CDR3 is built from 14 residues. CDR3 coding DNA: TGTGCCAGCCGGGACAGGGCGAGCAATCAGCCCCAGCATTTT. Protein product: CASRDRASNQPQHF.

The rearrangement links TRBV6-5 to TRBJ2-7; 8 nucleotides match TRBD1. V shed 7 bases, J shed 2 bases, and the junction held 7 bases outside the gene matches. Germline CDR1 and CDR2: MNHEY and SVGAGI. This CDR3 is 14 amino acids long. CDR3 in amino acids: CASTTGGSTYEQYF. For the CDR3, the DNA is TGTGCCAGCACTACAGGGGGGTCTACCTACGAGCAGTACTTC.

The chain recombines TRBV11-2 with TRBJ2-4; D remains ambiguous. From germline, CDR1 is SGHAT and CDR2 FQNNGV. This CDR3 is built from 14 residues. Trimming took 7 bases from V and 0 from J, leaving 10 bases between them. The CDR3 coding sequence is TGTGCCAGCACCGGCTTTGGAGCCAAAAACATTCAGTACTTC. Translated: CASTGFGAKNIQYF.

The chain has TRBV1 and TRBJ1-5. TRBV1 is a listed pseudogene. This CDR3 spans 14 amino acids. For the CDR3, the DNA is TGCACCAGCAGCCAAGGCCCCGATGATCAGCCCCAGCATTTT. Translated: CTSSQGPDDQPQHF.

The table lists this clone with a count of one. The chain is built from TRBV11-3 and TRBJ2-7; perhaps TRBD1 as D (6 bases). The CDR3 sequence is 14 residues long. Germline-derived CDR1 and CDR2 are SGHNT and YENEEA. V dropped 5 bases and J dropped 0 bases, with 11 bases sitting between them. DNA of the CDR3: TGTGCCAGCAGCGACCGGGACACCTCCTACGAGCAGTACTTC. It translates to CASSDRDTSYEQYF.

The count of this clone is one. The chain links TRBV2 to TRBJ2-1; tentatively, D is TRBD2 (5 bases). Trimming left V 6 bases short and J 7 bases short, with 13 bases between. The CDR3 has 13 amino acids. Per germline, CDR1 SNHLY and CDR2 FYNNEI. The CDR3 region is CASSRREQNEQFF. The CDR3 DNA sequence: TGTGCCAGCAGCCGCCGGGAACAGAATGAGCAGTTCTTC.

In DNA, the CDR3 is TGTGCCAGTATCCCCTCAGGGGTTGCCGGGGCCAACGTCCTGACTTTC. Its translation: CASIPSGVAGANVLTF. The genes are TRBV19 and TRBJ2-6, with a possible D match to TRBD1 (6 bases). Trimming stripped 7 bases from V and 4 bases from J, with 17 bases between. This CDR3 has 16 residues. Germline V CDR1 and CDR2: LNHDA, SQIVND (reference sequence).

This chain connects TRBV3-1 (or the pseudogene TRBV3-2) to TRBJ1-5; no firm D call. Trimming cost V 5 bases and J 2 bases, with 7 bases left between them. From germline, CDR1 is LGHDT and CDR2 YNNKEL (reference sequence). The CDR3 sequence is 13 residues long. CDR3 loop: CASSSVGNQPQHF. DNA of the CDR3: TGTGCCAGCAGCTCCGTCGGCAATCAGCCCCAGCATTTT.

The chain recombines TRBV18 with TRBJ2-7, with 10 positions matching TRBD1. Trimming took 6 bases from V and 4 from J; bases not matched to a gene: 15. Per germline, CDR1 KGHSH and CDR2 LQKENI. The CDR3 covers 17 residues. DNA for the CDR3: TGTGCCAGCTCCGGGACAGGGGCACGGGAAAACCCGTACGAGCAGTACTTC. Amino acid sequence: CASSGTGARENPYEQYF.

The chain recombines TRBV5-1 with TRBJ2-5, with D tentatively TRBD1 (6 bases). The CDR3 loop spans 13 amino acids. Germline lookup yields CDR1 SGHRS and CDR2 YFSETQ. V lost 3 bases and J 5 bases, leaving 11 bases between the germline ends. The CDR3 nucleotides are TGCGCCAGCAGCTCCCGGACAGCGGAGACCCAGTACTTC. Translating it yields CASSSRTAETQYF.

This clone is medium-sized. The chain uses TRBV19 and TRBJ2-3; TRBD2 aligns across 8 bases. The V segment lost 3 bases and the J segment 4 bases; nucleotides outside the gene matches: 6. CDR3 size: 15 residues. The V gene's germline CDR1 is LNHDA and CDR2 SQIVND (reference sequence). The CDR3 coding sequence is TGTGCCAGTAGTATCTTCCAAGCGGGGGCAGATACGCAGTATTTT. It specifies CASSIFQAGADTQYF.

This clone is judged medium-sized. This sequence joins TRBV5-1 and TRBJ2-7; 7 bases agree with TRBD1. The CDR3 is 15 amino acids. Germline trimming cut 4 bases from V and 1 base from J; bases unmatched to any gene: 8. CDR1 and CDR2 (germline): SGHRS, YFSETQ. The CDR3 region has the DNA TGCGCCAGCAGCCAAGCGGAACAGGGGTCCTACGAGCAGTACTTC. As protein: CASSQAEQGSYEQYF. The variable domain in full, completed from reference TRBV5-1 and TRBJ2-7, reads KAGVTQTPRYLIKTRGQQVTLSCSPISGHRSVSWYQQTPGQGLQFLFEYFSETQRNKGNFPGRFSGRQFSNSRSEMNVSTLELGDSALYLCASSQAEQGSYEQYFGPGTRLTVT.